One and the same sample provided the 23 T cell receptor beta chains below, sequenced in a study of cytomegalovirus exposure and HLA in healthy donors. The PCR had 60 Vbeta and 13 Jbeta primers. Some clones are missing from TCRdb's copy, which holds only in-frame ones; the method was immunoSEQ multiplex PCR. The table for this sample gives 80,000 to 100,000 clones. The specimen sequenced was PBMCs. The receptor set was obtained from a woman in her 30s in good health and CMV-seronegative.

The chain links TRBV6-5 to TRBJ2-7; 9 nucleotides match TRBD1. Trimming cost V 6 bases and J 6 bases; bases outside gene matches: 9. The CDR3 spans 14 residues. CDR1 MNHEY and CDR2 SVGAGI come from the germline V gene. The CDR3 DNA is TGTGCCAGCAGCCAAGGGGACAGGGACTTCGAGCAGTACTTC. Translated, it gives CASSQGDRDFEQYF.

This chain joins TRBV9 and TRBJ1-1; 9 bases map to TRBD1. The CDR3 is made up of 14 amino acids. V lost 5 bases, J lost 4 bases, and 6 bases stayed unmatched. Germline V lookup: CDR1 SGDLS, CDR2 YYNGEE. In DNA form, the CDR3 reads TGTGCCAGCAGTCGCCGGGACAGGGCCACTGAAGCTTTCTTT. Residues: CASSRRDRATEAFF. The variable domain in full, completed from reference TRBV9 and TRBJ1-1, reads DSGVTQTPKHLITATGQRVTLRCSPRSGDLSVYWYQQSLDQGLQFLIQYYNGEERAKGNILERFSAQQFPDLHSELNLSSLELGDSALYFCASSRRDRATEAFFGQGTRLTVV.

V is TRBV2 and J is TRBJ1-6; no definite D call. The CDR3 sequence is 15 residues long. CDR1 SNHLY and CDR2 FYNNEI come from the germline V gene. Trimming removed 2 bases from V and 7 bases from J, with 12 bases in between. CDR3 protein: CASSETRTDNSPLHF. The DNA for the CDR3 is TGTGCCAGCAGTGAAACCCGGACTGACAATTCACCCCTCCACTTT.

V and J are TRBV29-1 and TRBJ2-1, with 8 bases aligning to TRBD1. The length of the CDR3 is 13 residues. From germline, CDR1 is SQVTM and CDR2 ANQGSEA. The ends lost 7 bases at V and 5 bases at J; junction bases unmatched: 7. The DNA of the CDR3 is TGCAGCGCCGCGGGACAGGCGGACAATGAGCAGTTCTTC. This translates into CSAAGQADNEQFF.

V is TRBV9 and J is TRBJ1-5; 7 nucleotides agree with TRBD1. Per the germline V gene, CDR1 is SGDLS and CDR2 is YYNGEE. V dropped 0 bases and J dropped 4; count of bases not matched to a gene: 4. The CDR3 runs to 15 residues. CDR3 nucleotides: TGTGCCAGCAGCGTAGAGGCAGGGGGAAATCAGCCCCAGCATTTT. Its translation is CASSVEAGGNQPQHF.

This chain connects TRBV7-9 to TRBJ1-1; no clear D. The CDR3 sequence is 15 residues long. CDR1 SEHNR and CDR2 FQNEAQ come from the germline V gene (reference sequence). Trimming removed 6 bases at V and 1 base at J, with 15 bases between. Written as DNA, the CDR3 is TGTGCCAGCAGTCCCCCCGAGGGCCGGAACACTGAAGCTTTCTTT. This gives the protein CASSPPEGRNTEAFF.

This chain joins TRBV9 and TRBJ1-5; no definite D call. The CDR3 is 14 residues long. Trimming took off 0 bases at V and 3 bases at J, with 7 bases between the two ends. Germline assignment: CDR1 SGDLS and CDR2 YYNGEE. The CDR3 nucleotides read TGTGCCAGCAGCGTAGATGTAGACAATCAGCCCCAGCATTTT. As protein: CASSVDVDNQPQHF. Looking up the rest from reference TRBV9 and TRBJ1-5 gives the full variable domain: DSGVTQTPKHLITATGQRVTLRCSPRSGDLSVYWYQQSLDQGLQFLIQYYNGEERAKGNILERFSAQQFPDLHSELNLSSLELGDSALYFCASSVDVDNQPQHFGDGTRLSIL.

The chain has TRBV5-1 and TRBJ1-4, with no clear D. The CDR3 has 13 amino acids. The germline V gene encodes CDR1 SGHRS and CDR2 YFSETQ. The germline V and J ends were trimmed by 7 bases and 0 bases, with 7 bases remaining between them. The CDR3 here is CASSVATNEKLFF. CDR3 DNA: TGCGCCAGCTCTGTAGCAACTAATGAAAAACTGTTTTTT.

The rearrangement uses TRBV15 and TRBJ1-1; D is unresolved. This CDR3 has 14 amino acids. Germline V gives CDR1 LNHNV, CDR2 YYDKDF (reference sequence). V dropped 0 bases and J dropped 7 bases, with 12 bases sitting between them. CDR3 loop: CATSRDGRRGEAFF. The CDR3 DNA follows: TGTGCCACCAGCAGAGATGGACGCCGGGGTGAAGCTTTCTTT.

The chain combines TRBV19 with TRBJ1-1; D unclear. Germline lookup yields CDR1 LNHDA and CDR2 SQIVND (reference sequence). The V gene lost 5 bases and the J gene lost 5 bases, with 9 bases spanning the gap. The CDR3 consists of 12 residues. The CDR3 DNA reads as TGTGCCAGTAGTTTGTGGGCAACTGAAGCTTTCTTT. Its translation is CASSLWATEAFF.

This CDR3 reads CASWSATNEKLFF. For the CDR3, the DNA is TGTGCCAGCTGGTCAGCAACTAATGAAAAACTGTTTTTT. V usage is TRBV27 and J usage is TRBJ1-4; D ambiguous. Germline V CDR1 and CDR2: MNHEY, SMNVEV (reference sequence). V lost 8 bases and J lost 0, with 7 bases in between. This CDR3 region has 13 residues.

The chain is built from TRBV5-4 and TRBJ2-3; TRBD1 matches 12 bases. CDR1 is SGHNT and CDR2 is YYREEE in the germline V gene (reference sequence). V lost 4 bases to trimming and J lost 0 bases; unmatched junction nucleotides: 3. The CDR3 is 16 residues long. This CDR3 is CASSLGTGGSTDTQYF. CDR3 nucleotide sequence: TGTGCCAGCAGCCTTGGGACAGGGGGCAGCACAGATACGCAGTATTTT.

This chain links TRBV7-9 with TRBJ1-2, with TRBD1 matching 7 bases. CDR1 is SEHNR and CDR2 is FQNEAQ in the germline V gene (reference sequence). After removal of 2 bases from V and 6 bases from J, the junction contained 6 bases not matched to a gene. This CDR3 spans 14 amino acids. The CDR3 DNA is TGTGCCAGCAGCTTACGACAGGGTGTTAATGGCTACACCTTC. This codes for CASSLRQGVNGYTF.

This chain uses TRBV28 with TRBJ1-1; 8 bases match TRBD1. Looked up from germline, CDR1 is MDHEN and CDR2 is SYDVKM. V shed 3 bases, J shed 2 bases, and the junction held 2 bases outside the gene matches. This CDR3 contains 14 residues. The CDR3 region is CASSLAGGNTEAFF. The CDR3 nucleotides are TGTGCCAGCAGTTTGGCAGGGGGCAACACTGAAGCTTTCTTT.

The chain uses TRBV27 and TRBJ1-2; D is undetermined. Deletions cut 2 bases from V and 5 bases from J, with 9 bases between. From germline, CDR1 is MNHEY and CDR2 SMNVEV (reference sequence). CDR3 length: 13 residues. The CDR3 DNA follows: TGTGCCAGCAGTTTAACCCCCCGGTATGGCTACACCTTC. Amino acid sequence: CASSLTPRYGYTF.

The chain carries TRBV19 and TRBJ2-7, with no clear D. The length of the CDR3 is 13 residues. Trimming left V 7 bases short and J 4 bases short, with 14 bases between. In germline, CDR1 is LNHDA, CDR2 SQIVND (reference sequence). The CDR3: CASMRQNTYEQYF. In DNA, the CDR3 is TGTGCCAGTATGCGGCAGAATACTTACGAGCAGTACTTC.

The chain employs TRBV18 and TRBJ1-4; D is possibly TRBD1 (6 bases). Germline lookup yields CDR1 KGHSH and CDR2 LQKENI. Deletions cut 6 bases from V and 0 bases from J, with 20 bases between. This CDR3 is 18 amino acids long. In nucleotides, the CDR3 is TGTGCCAGCTCCTCCGGTTATCTACAGGGCGCAACTAATGAAAAACTGTTTTTT. Translated: CASSSGYLQGATNEKLFF.

This rearrangement joins TRBV7-2 to TRBJ2-5, with D possibly being TRBD2 (5 bases). V shed 4 bases and J shed 1 base, with 10 bases lying between them. This CDR3 contains 14 residues. Germline-derived CDR1 and CDR2 are SGHTA and FQGNSA. CDR3 sequence: CASSSLDFQETQYF. CDR3 in DNA: TGTGCCAGCAGCTCACTGGACTTCCAAGAGACCCAGTACTTC.

V usage is TRBV28 and J usage is TRBJ2-3, with TRBD2 as a possible D gene (6 bases). The CDR3 is 14 residues long. Germline V gene data show CDR1 as MDHEN and CDR2 as SYDVKM. V was trimmed by 6 bases and J by 2 bases, leaving 12 bases between them. In nucleotides, the CDR3 is TGTGCCAGCAGACTTAGCGGCTACACAGATACGCAGTATTTT. Amino acid sequence: CASRLSGYTDTQYF.

The chain links TRBV5-1 to TRBJ1-4; D is unclear. Germline-derived CDR1 and CDR2 are SGHRS and YFSETQ. The CDR3 runs to 15 residues. Trimming pared 2 bases from V and 3 bases from J, leaving 11 bases between. The CDR3 loop is CASSFQYSSNEKLFF. The CDR3 bases are TGCGCCAGCAGCTTTCAGTACAGCTCTAATGAAAAACTGTTTTTT. The complete variable domain, with remaining parts taken from reference TRBV5-1 and TRBJ1-4, reads KAGVTQTPRYLIKTRGQQVTLSCSPISGHRSVSWYQQTPGQGLQFLFEYFSETQRNKGNFPGRFSGRQFSNSRSEMNVSTLELGDSALYLCASSFQYSSNEKLFFGSGTQLSVL.

The chain has TRBV4-1 and TRBJ2-3; D unclear. Germline loops: CDR1 MGHRA, CDR2 YSYEKL. This CDR3 contains 16 residues. V dropped 0 bases and J dropped 2 bases, with 12 bases sitting between them. The CDR3, as DNA: TGCGCCAGCAGCCAAGAGGCGGCATTGTCCACAGATACGCAGTATTTT. This sequence encodes CASSQEAALSTDTQYF.

V is TRBV6-5 and J is TRBJ2-2, with D hard to call. The germline gives CDR1 MNHEY, CDR2 SVGAGI. CDR3 length: 13 amino acids. The V end was cut by 5 bases, the J end by 2 bases, with 6 bases between. CDR3 protein: CASSPTNTGELFF. The CDR3 nucleotides are TGTGCCAGCAGTCCAACTAACACCGGGGAGCTGTTTTTT.

As to this clone: Additional DNA sequences in this sample encode the identical CDR3. The gene calls are TRBV5-4 and TRBJ2-1, with 11 nucleotides matching TRBD2. The CDR3 loop spans 16 amino acids. The V gene end was trimmed by 4 bases and the J gene end by 3 bases; junction bases not matched to a gene: 6. In germline, CDR1 is SGHNT, CDR2 YYREEE (reference sequence). DNA of the CDR3: TGTGCCAGCAGCCGAACTACTAGCGGGAGCTACAATGAGCAGTTCTTC. It yields the protein CASSRTTSGSYNEQFF.